A single sample gave rise to the 14 T cell receptor beta chains below, sequenced in a study of identical twins' blood T cells (dated by TCRdb to 2013 to 2014). Library preparation used 5' RACE. For sequencing, an Illumina Genome Analyzer IIx was employed. The public reads were run again by TCRdb, first through fastp at Q25 and then through MiXCR, and only productive beta chains were kept. Rows merge per CDR3 protein into single entries with the most common DNA and genes. The sample table lists 300,000 to 400,000 distinct CDR3 sequences, over 25% of them with a count of one. More than 5.5% of the sample rests with the top ten. Specimen: PBMCs. The source is a woman between 18 and 49 years old in good health.

A few counts support this clonotype. The chain uses TRBV14 and TRBJ2-3; a possible D gene is TRBD2 (6 bases). Deletions cut 1 base from V and 3 bases from J, with 20 bases between. The CDR3 extends over 18 amino acids. Germline CDR1 is SGHDN and CDR2 is FVKESK. In nucleotides, the CDR3 is TGTGCCAGCAGCCAAGCCCCTATAACGCGGGGACGAACAGATACGCAGTATTTT. Translating gives CASSQAPITRGRTDTQYF.

In its sample, this clonotype was seen a few times. V gene TRBV7-2 combines with J gene TRBJ2-5; no reliable D call. CDR1 is SGHTA, CDR2 FQGNSA, per germline. Trimming cost V 0 bases and J 5 bases, with 7 bases left between them. The CDR3 extends over 13 amino acids. The CDR3 DNA reads as TGTGCCAGCAGCTTAGCAGTCCCCGAGACCCAGTACTTC. It translates to CASSLAVPETQYF.

The chain uses TRBV12-3 or TRBV12-4 and TRBJ1-5; D is possibly TRBD1 (5 bases). CDR3 length: 12 residues. Trimming pared 5 bases from V and 7 bases from J, leaving 9 bases between. The CDR3 protein is CASSGGRQPQHF. The CDR3 nucleotides are TGTGCCAGCAGTGGGGGAAGGCAGCCCCAGCATTTT.

About this clonotype: A clone one base away is much larger, so this may be a read error. As DNA, the CDR3 is TGCAGCGTTGGGGTGTTGGAAGACGTTCAGTACTTC. Translation: CSVGVLEDVQYF. V is TRBV29-1 and J is TRBJ2-4; no reliable D call. V lost 4 bases and J lost 11, with 15 bases in between. The germline gives CDR1 SQVTM, CDR2 ANQGSEA. CDR3 size: 12 residues.

This clonotype was counted a few times. This chain uses TRBV3-1 with TRBJ2-2, with no clear D. This CDR3 region has 16 residues. CDR1 is LGHDT and CDR2 is YNNKEL in the germline V gene (reference sequence). Trimming left V 1 base short and J 5 bases short, with 14 bases between. The CDR3 is CASSQVPDELTGELFF. The CDR3 bases are TGTGCCAGCAGCCAAGTTCCAGATGAATTAACCGGGGAGCTGTTTTTT.

The chain is built from TRBV5-1 and TRBJ1-2; D gene uncertain. Deletions cut 4 bases from V and 8 bases from J, with 12 bases between. Germline V gene sequence: CDR1 SGHRS, CDR2 YFSETQ. The CDR3 spans 12 residues. The CDR3 is CASSLVTGGYTF. Written as DNA, the CDR3 is TGCGCCAGCAGCCTCGTGACGGGGGGCTACACCTTC.

The CDR3 is CASSYDTGAEQYF. The DNA for the CDR3 is TGTGCCAGCAGTTACGATACGGGCGCCGAGCAGTACTTC. The V and J genes are TRBV6-5 and TRBJ2-7; D call uncertain. V lost 2 bases, J lost 6 bases, and 11 bases lay in between. Looked up from germline, CDR1 is MNHEY and CDR2 is SVGAGI. The CDR3 extends over 13 amino acids.

The V call is TRBV10-3, the J call TRBJ1-1, with TRBD1 as a possible D gene (5 bases). Germline CDR1 ENHRY, CDR2 SYGVKD. The CDR3 has 14 residues. The V end was cut by 0 bases, the J end by 4 bases, with 9 bases between. CDR3 nucleotide sequence: TGTGCCATCAGTGAGTCTAGTAGGGGCACTGAAGCTTTCTTT. Residues: CAISESSRGTEAFF.

This clonotype was observed at least ten times. V usage is TRBV10-3 and J usage is TRBJ2-3, with D possibly TRBD1 on 6 matching bases. The V end was cut by 6 bases, the J end by 1 base, with 20 bases between. CDR3 length: 17 amino acids. Germline values: CDR1 ENHRY, CDR2 SYGVKD. CDR3 sequence: CAISRGQGNIGTDTQYF. The CDR3 DNA reads as TGTGCCATCAGCCGAGGGCAGGGGAATATCGGCACAGATACGCAGTATTTT.

This chain uses TRBV7-9 with TRBJ1-1; tentatively, D is TRBD1 (6 bases). The CDR3 has 14 amino acids. Per germline, CDR1 SEHNR and CDR2 FQNEAQ (reference sequence). V was pared by 3 bases and J by 5 bases, with 13 bases between. The CDR3 region is CASSFGQFGTEAFF. DNA of the CDR3: TGTGCCAGCAGCTTCGGACAGTTCGGGACTGAAGCTTTCTTT.

This clonotype was recorded at least ten times. This chain links TRBV5-1 with TRBJ2-2; D remains ambiguous. There are 14 residues in the CDR3. In germline, CDR1 is SGHRS, CDR2 YFSETQ. Deletions cut 0 bases from V and 2 bases from J, with 5 bases between. The CDR3 DNA is TGCGCCAGCAGCTTGGAACTCAACACCGGGGAGCTGTTTTTT. Translated: CASSLELNTGELFF.

This clonotype has a handful of counts. The V gene is TRBV5-1, the J gene TRBJ1-6, with 7 bases aligning to TRBD1. The CDR3 is made up of 13 amino acids. The V gene end was trimmed by 3 bases and the J gene end by 10 bases; junction bases not matched to a gene: 4. Germline lookup yields CDR1 SGHRS and CDR2 YFSETQ. The CDR3 loop reads CASSSGQLSPLHF. CDR3 DNA: TGCGCCAGCAGCTCGGGACAGTTATCACCCCTCCACTTT.

This clonotype was seen once. Germline is not matched at one junction end, which may reflect a read error. The chain has TRBV20-1 and TRBJ1-3; a possible D gene is TRBD1 (6 bases). Germline V lookup: CDR1 DFQATT, CDR2 SNEGSKA (reference sequence). This CDR3 comprises 16 residues. CDR3 DNA sequence: TGCAGTGCTAGGGGCTTCCAGGGGCCCTCTCGAAACACCATATATTTT. This codes for CSARGFQGPSRNTIYF.

This clonotype was found a few times. The V and J genes are TRBV6-6 and TRBJ1-6; 11 nucleotides align to TRBD1. This CDR3 has 16 residues. Germline lookup yields CDR1 MNHNY and CDR2 SVGAGI (reference sequence). The J segment lost 8 bases and the V segment lost 6 bases, leaving 9 bases of the junction unmatched. The CDR3 loop is CASSQRGQGAYSPLHF. The CDR3 DNA reads TGTGCCAGCAGCCAAAGAGGACAGGGGGCGTATTCACCCCTCCACTTT.